This T cell receptor beta chain was recorded in a study of T-cell memory formation after mild COVID-19. Employing constant-segment primers, 5'RACE generated TCR alpha and TCR beta cDNA libraries bearing sample barcodes and UMIs. Each CDR3 protein gets one entry after TCRdb re-called the 5' RACE reads with MiXCR. The sample lists approximately 400,000 distinct CDR3 sequences, about 20% seen once, with about 22% in the top ten. This clonotype has at least ten counts. The CDR3 totals 16 residues. V was cut by 0 bases and J by 2 bases, with 12 bases left in between. Germline CDR1 reads SGHDT; CDR2 reads YYEEEE.

Sequencing used PBMCs or a T cell subset sorted from them (not recorded which). The source is a man between 18 and 29 years old who had mild COVID-19 (a few samples of this study predate the infection). Cell type and time point are not known. V is TRBV5-6 and J is TRBJ2-1; D is uncertain. CDR3 residues: CASSLAKGSTYNEQFF. CDR3 coding DNA: TGTGCCAGCAGCTTGGCCAAGGGATCCACCTACAATGAGCAGTTCTTC.